Listed below are T cell receptor beta chains from one sample, sequenced in a study of shared clonotypes between healthy human individuals. Repertoires were generated with immunoSEQ multiplex PCR, while TCRdb's copy carries only in-frame clones and drops some. The sample shows approximately 2,000,000 clones, around 95% of them seen only once. Specimen: naive CD8+ T cells from PBMCs. The receptor set was obtained from a man younger than 35 in good health. Some clones in this sample may be carry-over from other donors' samples. The CDR3 runs from the conserved cysteine through the conserved F or W. The D gene is left open where the match is weak. Rows may omit the clone size; those that give it use once, few, many or a size class.

abundance	v_gene	j_gene	d_gene	CDR3aa	CDR3nt
-	TRBV9	TRBJ1-4	-	CASSKSGGGINEKLFF	TGTGCCAGCAGCAAATCTGGAGGGGGTATTAATGAAAAACTGTTTTTT
few	TRBV29-1	TRBJ2-7	TRBD2	CSVLSGSSYEQYF	TGCAGCGTTCTTAGCGGGAGCTCCTACGAGCAGTACTTC
-	TRBV29-1	TRBJ1-1	-	CSVRDTRPEAFF	TGCAGCGTCAGGGACACCCGCCCTGAAGCTTTCTTT
-	TRBV6-5	TRBJ1-1	-	CAARGFDTEAFF	TGTGCCGCGCGAGGGTTCGACACTGAAGCTTTCTTT
-	TRBV13	TRBJ2-2	TRBD1	CASSLRDRLNTGELFF	TGTGCCAGCAGCTTAAGGGACAGGCTTAACACCGGGGAGCTGTTTTTT
-	TRBV7-9	TRBJ2-7	-	CASSPGRLALEGEQYF	TGTGCCAGCAGCCCAGGAAGGCTAGCGCTAGAGGGTGAGCAGTACTTC
-	TRBV11-1	TRBJ1-1	-	CASSSDRYRNTEAFF	TGTGCCAGCAGCTCAGATCGTTATAGGAACACTGAAGCTTTCTTT
-	TRBV27	TRBJ2-1	TRBD2	CASSNPRTSGRYEQFF	TGTGCCAGCAGTAACCCCCGGACTAGCGGGAGGTATGAGCAGTTCTTC
-	TRBV4-1	TRBJ1-2	-	CASSQDGIGDYGYTF	TGCGCCAGCAGCCAAGATGGTATAGGGGACTATGGCTACACCTTC
once	TRBV4-1	TRBJ1-2	-	CASSQEARAEGYGYTF	TGCGCCAGCAGCCAAGAGGCCCGGGCAGAAGGCTATGGCTACACCTTC
-	TRBV7-9	TRBJ2-3	TRBD2	CASSLMGQLAGGSDTQYF	TGTGCCAGCAGCTTAATGGGACAACTAGCGGGAGGGTCGGATACGCAGTATTTT
-	TRBV28	TRBJ2-7	-	CASSLPPFEQYF	TGTGCCAGCAGTTTACCCCCCTTTGAGCAGTACTTC
-	TRBV5-6	TRBJ2-7	-	CASSRRTREQYF	TGTGCCAGCAGCCGTAGGACTCGAGAGCAGTACTTC
-	TRBV2	TRBJ1-5	-	CASSGRVGNQPQHF	TGTGCCAGCAGCGGCAGGGTAGGCAATCAGCCCCAGCATTTT
once	TRBV7-2	TRBJ2-2	-	CASSPFRGTGELFF	TGTGCCAGCAGCCCATTCAGGGGCACCGGGGAGCTGTTTTTT
-	TRBV5-4	TRBJ1-1	-	CASSLPQTNTEAFF	TGTGCCAGCAGCTTGCCTCAGACGAACACTGAAGCTTTCTTT
-	TRBV4-2	TRBJ1-2	-	CASSQDGGVSYGYTF	TGTGCCAGCAGCCAAGATGGGGGGGTGAGCTATGGCTACACCTTC
-	TRBV5-6	TRBJ2-7	TRBD1	CASSQGTGNEDEQYF	TGTGCCAGCAGCCAAGGGACAGGGAACGAGGACGAGCAGTACTTC
-	TRBV19	TRBJ2-7	-	CASSLTVSYEQYF	TGTGCCAGTAGTTTAACTGTCTCCTACGAGCAGTACTTC
-	TRBV10-2	TRBJ2-7	TRBD1	CASRAPGQGAYEQYF	TGCGCCAGCAGGGCGCCGGGACAGGGAGCCTACGAGCAGTACTTC
-	TRBV5-1	TRBJ2-7	-	CASSLGPPGTDEQYF	TGCGCCAGCAGCCTGGGGCCCCCGGGGACGGACGAGCAGTACTTC
-	TRBV10-3	TRBJ2-1	TRBD2	CAISDWLAGEPGNEQFF	TGTGCCATCAGTGATTGGCTAGCGGGGGAACCGGGGAATGAGCAGTTCTTC
-	TRBV9	TRBJ2-2	-	CASSGSKAPRTGELFF	TGTGCCAGCAGCGGAAGCAAGGCCCCCCGCACCGGGGAGCTGTTTTTT
-	TRBV5-1	TRBJ1-3	TRBD1	CASSLDRGSGNTIYF	TGCGCCAGCAGCTTAGACAGGGGTTCTGGAAACACCATATATTTT
-	TRBV4-2	TRBJ2-1	TRBD1	CASSQDEGGVYNEQFF	TGTGCCAGCAGCCAAGATGAAGGGGGCGTGTACAATGAGCAGTTCTTC
-	TRBV27	TRBJ2-5	-	CASSPSLIRGLYETQYF	TGTGCCAGCAGTCCATCCCTAATTAGAGGGCTGTATGAGACCCAGTACTTC
-	TRBV4-3	TRBJ1-1	-	CASSQALGPGTEAFF	TGCGCCAGCAGCCAGGCCTTGGGCCCTGGCACTGAAGCTTTCTTT
-	TRBV30	TRBJ2-5	-	CAWSVRRGQETQYF	TGTGCCTGGAGTGTAAGGAGGGGACAAGAGACCCAGTACTTC
-	TRBV28	TRBJ1-4	-	CASSLLGWRPNEKLFF	TGTGCCAGCAGTTTATTAGGGTGGAGGCCTAATGAAAAACTGTTTTTT
-	TRBV5-1	TRBJ2-5	-	CASSLAYWARYQETQYF	TGCGCCAGCAGCTTGGCCTACTGGGCAAGGTACCAAGAGACCCAGTACTTC